What follows are 32 T cell receptor beta chains derived from one specimen sequenced in a study of shared clonotypes between healthy human individuals. Here immunoSEQ multiplex PCR was the method, and the copy in TCRdb shows in-frame clones only, minus some. The sample shows 950,000 to 1,300,000 clones, under 80% of them seen only once. The sample taken for sequencing was memory CD4+ T cells sorted from blood. Subset specified: CD45RA-negative fraction. The receptors were sampled from a man aged 18 to 35 in good health.

The rearrangement links TRBV5-1 to TRBJ2-6; the D call may be TRBD1 or TRBD2 (6 bases each). The germline V gene has CDR1 SGHRS and CDR2 YFSETQ. There are 17 residues in the CDR3. V dropped 0 bases and J dropped 2 bases, with 12 bases sitting between them. Here the CDR3 reads CASSLVLGGTGANVLTF. CDR3 nucleotide sequence: TGCGCCAGCAGCTTGGTATTGGGGGGCACTGGGGCCAACGTCCTGACTTTC. Complete variable domain (other parts from reference TRBV5-1 and TRBJ2-6): KAGVTQTPRYLIKTRGQQVTLSCSPISGHRSVSWYQQTPGQGLQFLFEYFSETQRNKGNFPGRFSGRQFSNSRSEMNVSTLELGDSALYLCASSLVLGGTGANVLTFGAGSRLTVL.

Comments on this clone: The CDR3 carries no conserved terminal phenylalanine or tryptophan, so it likely arises from a read error. It is unclear where the CDR3 begins or ends on the DNA, so no DNA is shown, and the CDR3 is as TCRdb lists it. The chain has TRBV11-2 and TRBJ2-7; the table calls TRBD1, which could not be checked here. Germline V gene lookup returns CDR1 SGHAT and CDR2 FQNNGV. The CDR3 spans 11 amino acids, including both terminal residues. CDR3 region: CASSSYQVVEI.

This chain connects TRBV6-6 to TRBJ1-2, with D maybe TRBD1 (5 bases). In germline, CDR1 is MNHNY, CDR2 SVGAGI (reference sequence). Trimming removed 2 bases from V and 13 bases from J, with 11 bases in between. CDR3 length equals 11 residues. The CDR3 bases are TGTGCCAGCAGTTACCCGGGGCCGACCACCTTC. This codes for CASSYPGPTTF.

The J gene is TRBJ2-3, the V gene TRBV6-6, with no clear D. Trimming pared 2 bases from V and 6 bases from J, leaving 12 bases between. CDR3 size: 14 residues. Germline V gene data show CDR1 as MNHNY and CDR2 as SVGAGI (reference sequence). CDR3 sequence reads: CASSYVGASDTQYF. The CDR3, as DNA: TGTGCCAGCAGTTACGTGGGCGCATCCGATACGCAGTATTTT.

The rearrangement joins TRBV10-3 to TRBJ1-2; no clear D. There are 15 residues in the CDR3. With 0 bases removed from V and 4 bases from J, the gap between germline ends came to 12 bases. Germline values: CDR1 ENHRY, CDR2 SYGVKD. CDR3 sequence: CAISESGPALYGYTF. The DNA for the CDR3 is TGTGCCATCAGTGAGTCAGGGCCCGCCCTCTATGGCTACACCTTC.

The chain recombines TRBV29-1 with TRBJ2-1, with unresolved D. The CDR3 runs 12 residues. The germline V and J ends were trimmed by 2 bases and 5 bases, with 7 bases remaining between them. Per the germline V gene, CDR1 is SQVTM and CDR2 is ANQGSEA. The CDR3 loop reads CSVEWTNNEQFF. The CDR3 DNA is TGCAGCGTTGAATGGACCAACAATGAGCAGTTCTTC.

The chain is built from TRBV7-2 and TRBJ2-2; D is possibly TRBD2 (5 bases). V was clipped by 5 bases and J by 1 base, with 14 bases between them. The CDR3 has 16 residues. The germline V gene encodes CDR1 SGHTA and CDR2 FQGNSA. The DNA of the CDR3 is TGTGCCAGCAGCCCGAGACCCAGCGGGAACACCGGGGAGCTGTTTTTT. Translation: CASSPRPSGNTGELFF. Together with reference TRBV7-2 and TRBJ2-2, the CDR3 gives the full variable domain: GAGVSQSPSNKVTEKGKDVELRCDPISGHTALYWYRQSLGQGLEFLIYFQGNSAPDKSGLPSDRFSAERTGGSVSTLTIQRTQQEDSAVYLCASSPRPSGNTGELFFGEGSRLTVL.

This clone has more than one count but fewer than ten. At one boundary the junction diverges from the germline segment, which might be a read error. This rearrangement joins TRBV7-9 to TRBJ1-6; TRBD1 matches at 7 bases. Germline assignment: CDR1 SEHNR and CDR2 FQNEAQ (reference sequence). The CDR3 length is 18 residues. The DNA for the CDR3 is TGTGCCAGCACCTTAGGGATTATCGGGACAGAACTTCGGTCACCCCTCCACTTT. Its translation: CASTLGIIGTELRSPLHF.

The CDR3 sequence: CASSLDRGVTGELFF. The CDR3 bases are TGTGCCAGCAGCTTAGACAGGGGGGTTACCGGGGAGCTGTTTTTT. The chain joins TRBV11-1 to TRBJ2-2; 8 positions agree with TRBD1. The V gene's germline CDR1 is SGHAT and CDR2 FQDESV (reference sequence). After removal of 1 base from V and 5 bases from J, the junction contained 3 bases not matched to a gene. The CDR3 is made up of 15 amino acids.

CDR3 amino acids: CASDTTGNYGYTF. In DNA, the CDR3 is TGTGCCAGCGACACGACAGGCAACTATGGCTACACCTTC. The rearrangement joins TRBV6-1 to TRBJ1-2; tentative D call: TRBD1 (6 bases). Between the trimmed V and J ends, which lost 8 bases and 2 bases, there was a span of 12 bases. The CDR3 is 13 amino acids. Germline CDR1 is MNHNS and CDR2 is SASEGT.

This clone showed up just a few times. The V gene is TRBV6-1, the J gene TRBJ1-1; D might be TRBD1 (5 bases). Germline CDR1 MNHNS, CDR2 SASEGT. This CDR3 is 15 amino acids long. Trimming removed 6 bases at V and 5 bases at J, with 19 bases between. For the CDR3, the DNA is TGTGCCAGCAGGAAACAAACAGGTGGCAGTACTGAAGCTTTCTTT. Amino acid sequence: CASRKQTGGSTEAFF.

The chain combines TRBV18 with TRBJ1-2, with TRBD1 as a possible D gene (5 bases). V shed 2 bases and J shed 14 bases, with 15 bases lying between them. The CDR3 is 12 residues long. Germline V gene lookup returns CDR1 KGHSH and CDR2 LQKENI. CDR3 loop: CASSPEGDHRTF. DNA of the CDR3: TGTGCCAGCTCACCAGAAGGGGATCATCGTACCTTC.

This chain uses TRBV7-2 with TRBJ1-2; D gene unclear. Trimming removed 2 bases from V and 5 bases from J, with 27 bases in between. Looked up from germline, CDR1 is SGHTA and CDR2 is FQGNSA. This CDR3 spans 19 amino acids. The CDR3 sequence: CASSLTPTYQRRKDYGYTF. The CDR3 region has the DNA TGTGCCAGCAGCTTAACCCCCACCTACCAACGACGGAAAGATTATGGCTACACCTTC.

The chain is built from TRBV18 and TRBJ2-7; D not resolved. The CDR3 is made up of 14 amino acids. Looked up from germline, CDR1 is KGHSH and CDR2 is LQKENI. V was trimmed by 6 bases and J by 7 bases, leaving 19 bases between them. CDR3 coding DNA: TGTGCCAGCTCTCCGGTGGGGATCCGAGGAGAGCAGTACTTC. As protein: CASSPVGIRGEQYF.

This clone was found a few times. At the DNA level, this CDR3 is encoded by other sequences in the same sample as well. This chain connects TRBV9 to TRBJ1-1, with D maybe TRBD1 (6 bases). The CDR3 covers 14 residues. Trimming removed 0 bases from V and 4 bases from J, with 10 bases in between. Looked up from germline, CDR1 is SGDLS and CDR2 is YYNGEE. As DNA, the CDR3 is TGTGCCAGCAGCGTAGCTCAAGGGGGCACTGAAGCTTTCTTT. This gives the protein CASSVAQGGTEAFF.

This chain links TRBV7-8 with TRBJ1-1, with 7 bases that match TRBD1. CDR3 length equals 14 residues. Germline CDR1 reads SGHVS; CDR2 reads FQNEAQ. V was pared by 2 bases and J by 5 bases, with 5 bases of the junction left unmatched. This CDR3 is CASSLLRGRTEAFF. As DNA, the CDR3 is TGTGCCAGCAGCTTATTGAGGGGGCGGACTGAAGCTTTCTTT.

CDR3 region: CASNWDRGEQYF. CDR3 DNA sequence: TGTGCCAGCAACTGGGACAGGGGCGAGCAGTACTTC. The V gene is TRBV5-6, the J gene TRBJ2-7, with 10 bases identical to TRBD1. J lost 6 bases, V lost 6 bases, and 3 bases had no gene match. Germline values: CDR1 SGHDT, CDR2 YYEEEE. CDR3 length: 12 residues.

The V call is TRBV27, the J call TRBJ1-3; 7 bases match TRBD1. Germline CDR1 is MNHEY and CDR2 is SMNVEV (reference sequence). V dropped 6 bases and J dropped 0; count of bases not matched to a gene: 5. CDR3 length equals 15 residues. The CDR3 DNA reads TGTGCCAGCAGGCGGACAGGCCCCTCTGGAAACACCATATATTTT. Protein sequence: CASRRTGPSGNTIYF.

This chain links TRBV5-1 with TRBJ2-1, with no clear D. V was clipped by 4 bases and J by 5 bases, with 7 bases between them. The CDR3 spans 12 residues. In germline, CDR1 is SGHRS, CDR2 YFSETQ. CDR3 DNA sequence: TGCGCCAGCAGCATTACAAACAATGAGCAGTTCTTC. Translated, it gives CASSITNNEQFF.

V is TRBV29-1 and J is TRBJ2-1; D might be TRBD1 (6 bases). V dropped 5 bases and J dropped 1 base, with 12 bases sitting between them. CDR3 length equals 14 residues. Germline V lookup: CDR1 SQVTM, CDR2 ANQGSEA. The CDR3 spells CSVSTGSSYNEQFF. DNA of the CDR3: TGCAGCGTTTCTACAGGGAGTTCCTACAATGAGCAGTTCTTC.

V gene TRBV4-3 combines with J gene TRBJ2-7, with unresolved D. V lost 2 bases and J lost 3, with 8 bases in between. Germline CDR1 is LGHNA and CDR2 is YSLEER. This CDR3 is built from 13 residues. The CDR3 coding sequence is TGCGCCAGCAGCCAAAGGATGGACTACGAGCAGTACTTC. Protein product: CASSQRMDYEQYF.

The rearrangement joins TRBV11-2 to TRBJ2-1, with TRBD2 matching over 7 bases. V dropped 5 bases and J dropped 0; count of bases not matched to a gene: 7. Germline loops: CDR1 SGHAT, CDR2 FQNNGV. This CDR3 comprises 16 residues. CDR3 DNA sequence: TGTGCCAGCAGCCAAGATAGACTAGCCTCCTACAATGAGCAGTTCTTC. Translation: CASSQDRLASYNEQFF.

The V gene is TRBV28, the J gene TRBJ1-5; 7 bases agree with TRBD1. With V trimmed by 0 bases and J by 5 bases, 7 bases remained unmatched. In germline, CDR1 is MDHEN, CDR2 SYDVKM. The CDR3 extends over 16 amino acids. DNA for the CDR3: TGTGCCAGCAGTTTATGGGGGAAGGGGGCGGATCAGCCCCAGCATTTT. Residues: CASSLWGKGADQPQHF. The full variable domain, completed using reference TRBV28 and TRBJ1-5, is DVKVTQSSRYLVKRTGEKVFLECVQDMDHENMFWYRQDPGLGLRLIYFSYDVKMKEKGDIPEGYSVSREKKERFSLILESASTNQTSMYLCASSLWGKGADQPQHFGDGTRLSIL.

This chain links TRBV28 with TRBJ1-5; weak D call: TRBD1 (6 bases). The CDR3 totals 16 residues. V shed 0 bases and J shed 5 bases, with 14 bases lying between them. The germline CDR1 and CDR2 sequences are MDHEN and SYDVKM. This CDR3 is CASSLWGAGAHQPQHF. As DNA, the CDR3 is TGTGCCAGCAGTTTATGGGGGGCAGGGGCTCATCAGCCCCAGCATTTT. The whole variable domain, filled in from reference TRBV28 and TRBJ1-5, reads DVKVTQSSRYLVKRTGEKVFLECVQDMDHENMFWYRQDPGLGLRLIYFSYDVKMKEKGDIPEGYSVSREKKERFSLILESASTNQTSMYLCASSLWGAGAHQPQHFGDGTRLSIL.

This chain connects TRBV19 to TRBJ1-1, with D possibly matching TRBD1 (5 bases). The CDR3 sequence is 15 residues long. The germline V gene encodes CDR1 LNHDA and CDR2 SQIVND (reference sequence). V gave up 5 bases and J gave up 0 bases, with 13 bases separating them. The CDR3 bases are TGTGCCAGTAGTGACCCCGGGGCCGTGAACACTGAAGCTTTCTTT. Its protein product is CASSDPGAVNTEAFF.

J is TRBJ1-6 and V is TRBV7-3; TRBD1 matches at 11 bases. This CDR3 region has 14 residues. Unmatched junction bases numbered 2, after V lost 5 bases and J lost 8 bases. In germline, CDR1 is SGHTA, CDR2 FQGTGA. The CDR3 region is CASSRGQGDSPLHF. CDR3 nucleotides: TGTGCCAGCAGCCGGGGACAGGGGGATTCACCCCTCCACTTT.

Points on this clone: At the DNA level, this CDR3 is encoded by other sequences in the same sample as well. The chain carries TRBV10-3 and TRBJ1-4; D ambiguous. This CDR3 contains 14 residues. Germline CDR1 ENHRY, CDR2 SYGVKD. Trimming left V 3 bases short and J 0 bases short, with 5 bases between. The CDR3: CAISDLATNEKLFF. The CDR3 DNA reads as TGTGCCATCAGTGACCTTGCAACTAATGAAAAACTGTTTTTT.

The chain couples TRBV9 to TRBJ2-2, with D perhaps matching TRBD2 (5 bases). V was shortened by 6 bases and J by 1 base, with 10 bases between the two germline ends. The germline V gene encodes CDR1 SGDLS and CDR2 YYNGEE. The CDR3 has 14 residues. The CDR3: CASNGGQNTGELFF. The CDR3 DNA reads TGTGCCAGCAACGGCGGGCAGAACACCGGGGAGCTGTTTTTT.

This clone was counted at least ten times. Additional DNA sequences in this sample encode the identical CDR3. The V gene is TRBV19, the J gene TRBJ2-1; TRBD2 matches at 14 bases. Looked up from germline, CDR1 is LNHDA and CDR2 is SQIVND (reference sequence). The CDR3 consists of 15 residues. V shed 4 bases and J 5 bases; nucleotides not matched to a gene: 1. The CDR3 region has the DNA TGTGCCAGTAGTACGGGACTAGCGGGAGACAATGAGCAGTTCTTC. Protein: CASSTGLAGDNEQFF.

The chain links TRBV27 to TRBJ2-1; no firm D call. The CDR3 contains 14 residues. V was clipped by 7 bases and J by 5 bases, with 15 bases between them. Germline V gives CDR1 MNHEY, CDR2 SMNVEV (reference sequence). The CDR3 DNA follows: TGTGCCAGCAAACGACAAATGGTGAACAATGAGCAGTTCTTC. Protein product: CASKRQMVNNEQFF.

V gene TRBV19 combines with J gene TRBJ2-2; D might be TRBD2 (6 bases). Germline assignment: CDR1 LNHDA and CDR2 SQIVND (reference sequence). With 3 bases removed from V and 0 bases from J, the gap between germline ends came to 11 bases. The CDR3 loop spans 16 amino acids. In DNA form, the CDR3 reads TGTGCCAGTAGTATTCGGAGGACTACGAACACCGGGGAGCTGTTTTTT. Translating gives CASSIRRTTNTGELFF.

The V gene is TRBV5-1, the J gene TRBJ2-1; 8 positions agree with TRBD2. V lost 4 bases to trimming and J lost 9 bases; unmatched junction nucleotides: 12. The length of the CDR3 is 15 residues. CDR1 is SGHRS, CDR2 YFSETQ, per germline. This chain's CDR3 is CASSPGHGGAIEQFF. CDR3 coding DNA: TGCGCCAGCAGCCCGGGTCACGGGGGGGCGATTGAGCAGTTCTTC.